These 26 T cell receptor beta chains were all obtained from the same sample, sequenced in a study of blood T cell repertoires in COVID-19. Data came from immunoSEQ multiplex PCR; TCRdb stores just in-frame clones and leaves some out. Of roughly 57,000 clones listed, 60% to 80% are singletons. Sample: peripheral blood. These receptors came from a man in his 60s with acute or convalescent COVID-19.

The chain has TRBV19 and TRBJ1-2; 7 positions match TRBD1. CDR1 is LNHDA and CDR2 is SQIVND in the germline V gene (reference sequence). V dropped 7 bases and J dropped 0; count of bases not matched to a gene: 5. This CDR3 comprises 14 residues. The CDR3 loop reads CASTRQGTNYGYTF. CDR3 sequence (DNA): TGTGCCAGTACTAGACAGGGAACTAACTATGGCTACACCTTC.

With respect to this clone: A read error may account for a junction end that differs from germline. The chain recombines TRBV7-7 with TRBJ2-2, with TRBD2 matching over 8 bases. The CDR3 sequence is 20 residues long. Germline CDR1 and CDR2: SSHAT and FNYEAQ (reference sequence). The CDR3, as DNA: TGTGCTAGCAGCTTAGCGAAGTCCCTGCTAAGCGGGGGGAACACCGGGGAGCTGTTTTTT. Protein: CASSLAKSLLSGGNTGELFF.

The V call is TRBV7-3, the J call TRBJ2-1, with D possibly TRBD2 on 5 matching bases. This CDR3 is built from 14 residues. Germline V gives CDR1 SGHTA, CDR2 FQGTGA. V lost 2 bases and J 6 bases, leaving 11 bases between the germline ends. CDR3 loop: CASSLFDYRNEQFF. Here the CDR3 DNA reads TGTGCCAGCAGCTTATTCGACTATCGCAATGAGCAGTTCTTC.

The CDR3 here is CASSLRQLQETQYF. In DNA, the CDR3 is TGTGCCAGCAGCTTGAGACAGCTCCAAGAGACCCAGTACTTC. The chain carries TRBV7-9 and TRBJ2-5, with a possible D match to TRBD1 (5 bases). Germline CDR1 SEHNR, CDR2 FQNEAQ (reference sequence). Deletions cut 3 bases from V and 1 base from J, with 9 bases between. The CDR3 totals 14 residues.

The chain is built from TRBV7-6 and TRBJ2-4; D is possibly TRBD2 (5 bases). Trimming took 5 bases from V and 0 from J, leaving 14 bases between them. CDR3 length equals 16 residues. Germline CDR1 and CDR2: SGHVS and FNYEAQ. CDR3 DNA: TGTGCCAGCAGCCCCCGGGAAGGTCTAGCCAAAAACATTCAGTACTTC. Its protein product is CASSPREGLAKNIQYF.

The genes are TRBV2 and TRBJ2-7, with TRBD2 as a possible D gene (6 bases). Per germline, CDR1 SNHLY and CDR2 FYNNEI. This CDR3 has 14 residues. V was clipped by 1 base and J by 1 base, with 8 bases between them. CDR3: CASSEVAGSYEQYF. CDR3 in DNA: TGTGCCAGCAGTGAAGTTGCGGGGTCCTACGAGCAGTACTTC.

The rearrangement links TRBV24-1 to TRBJ2-2; 9 bases are a match to TRBD1. Germline V gene sequence: CDR1 KGHDR, CDR2 SFDVKD. The CDR3 contains 17 residues. V was pared by 2 bases and J by 5 bases, with 8 bases of the junction left unmatched. Here the CDR3 reads CATSDYAGTGRTGELFF. The CDR3 nucleotides read TGTGCCACCAGTGATTACGCCGGGACAGGGAGGACCGGGGAGCTGTTTTTT.

CDR3 DNA sequence: TGTGCCAGCGTGGGGACAGGGGATGAACCCCTCCACTTT. It translates to CASVGTGDEPLHF. This chain connects TRBV6-6 to TRBJ1-6; 10 nucleotides align to TRBD1. The V gene end was trimmed by 8 bases and the J gene end by 12 bases; junction bases not matched to a gene: 7. Germline V gene sequence: CDR1 MNHNY, CDR2 SVGAGI (reference sequence). This CDR3 is 13 amino acids long.

This sequence joins TRBV19 and TRBJ2-5, with 7 bases matching TRBD1. The CDR3 runs 14 residues. Germline V gene sequence: CDR1 LNHDA, CDR2 SQIVND (reference sequence). The V gene end was trimmed by 6 bases and the J gene end by 5 bases; junction bases not matched to a gene: 9. The DNA of the CDR3 is TGTGCCAGTAGCTCGACAGGGAGAGGGGAGACCCAGTACTTC. Translated: CASSSTGRGETQYF.

V gene TRBV14 combines with J gene TRBJ2-3; unclear D gene. V was trimmed by 1 base and J by 2 bases, leaving 13 bases between them. This CDR3 is 16 amino acids long. Per the germline V gene, CDR1 is SGHDN and CDR2 is FVKESK. CDR3 bases: TGTGCCAGCAGCCAAGGAAGGCAAACAGTCACAGATACGCAGTATTTT. Encoded protein: CASSQGRQTVTDTQYF.

V is TRBV10-3 and J is TRBJ1-3; no reliable D call. Germline V CDR1 and CDR2: ENHRY, SYGVKD. Between the trimmed V and J ends, which lost 7 bases and 8 bases, there was a span of 12 bases. The CDR3 covers 12 residues. The CDR3, as DNA: TGTGCCATCATGACGTCGGGAGACACCATATATTTT. This translates into CAIMTSGDTIYF.

Ten or more counts support this clone. This chain's CDR3 is CASSPYLSGGSNTEAFF. The CDR3 DNA follows: TGCGCCAGCAGCCCGTACCTGTCGGGGGGCTCTAACACTGAAGCTTTCTTT. The V and J genes are TRBV5-1 and TRBJ1-1; tentative D call: TRBD1 (6 bases). V was trimmed by 4 bases and J by 2 bases, leaving 21 bases between them. CDR3 length: 17 amino acids. Per the germline V gene, CDR1 is SGHRS and CDR2 is YFSETQ.

This sequence joins TRBV10-3 and TRBJ1-1; TRBD1 might be the D (6 bases). The germline V gene encodes CDR1 ENHRY and CDR2 SYGVKD. This CDR3 spans 15 amino acids. V lost 2 bases and J 2 bases, leaving 12 bases between the germline ends. The CDR3 loop reads CAISETDRINTEAFF. CDR3 nucleotide sequence: TGTGCCATCAGTGAGACCGACAGGATAAACACTGAAGCTTTCTTT.

On this clone: One end of the junction does not line up with germline, which may come from a read error. The V call is TRBV29-1, the J call TRBJ2-7; D perhaps matches TRBD1 (6 bases). Germline V lookup: CDR1 SQVTM, CDR2 ANQGSEA. The CDR3 sequence is 15 residues long. CDR3 loop: CSVEVLTGSSDEQYF. CDR3 nucleotide sequence: TGCAGCGTTGAGGTTCTGACAGGCTCCTCCGACGAGCAGTACTTC.

The gene calls are TRBV5-1 and TRBJ1-6, with 7 bases that match TRBD1. The germline CDR1 and CDR2 sequences are SGHRS and YFSETQ. The CDR3 sequence is 15 residues long. Trimming removed 0 bases from V and 4 bases from J; junction bases left unmatched: 1. This chain's CDR3 is CASSLEGAYNSPLHF. In DNA, the CDR3 is TGCGCCAGCAGCTTGGAGGGGGCGTATAATTCACCCCTCCACTTT.

This clone was observed a few times. V gene TRBV5-3 combines with J gene TRBJ1-6; D is ambiguous. TRBV5-3 is annotated as an ORF whose role is uncertain. This CDR3 comprises 13 residues. Trimming removed 8 bases at V and 4 bases at J, with 10 bases between. The CDR3 sequence is CASAGPYNSPLHF. In nucleotides, the CDR3 is TGTGCCAGCGCTGGGCCTTATAATTCACCCCTCCACTTT.

J is TRBJ1-2 and V is TRBV15; D ambiguous. The CDR3 is made up of 15 amino acids. V shed 7 bases and J shed 2 bases, with 17 bases lying between them. The V gene's germline CDR1 is LNHNV and CDR2 YYDKDF (reference sequence). In nucleotides, the CDR3 is TGTGCCACCAACCGTAATGTCGGGTGGAACTATGGCTACACCTTC. Protein: CATNRNVGWNYGYTF.

The V and J genes are TRBV5-5 and TRBJ2-3; a weak D match, TRBD2 (6 bases). Germline loops: CDR1 SGHKS, CDR2 YYEKEE (reference sequence). V was clipped by 0 bases and J by 1 base, with 12 bases between them. CDR3 length: 16 residues. CDR3 residues: CASSLGWTGGTDTQYF. CDR3 coding DNA: TGTGCCAGCAGCTTGGGGTGGACGGGGGGCACAGATACGCAGTATTTT.

V is TRBV5-1 and J is TRBJ1-2; 7 bases are shared with TRBD1. V was pared by 6 bases and J by 7 bases, with 9 bases of the junction left unmatched. Germline values: CDR1 SGHRS, CDR2 YFSETQ. CDR3 length equals 13 residues. The CDR3 spells CASTTDRKGGYTF. CDR3 nucleotide sequence: TGCGCCAGCACCACGGACAGGAAGGGTGGCTACACCTTC.

The chain is built from TRBV6-5 and TRBJ1-3; D perhaps matches TRBD1 (5 bases). CDR3 length equals 15 residues. The germline V and J ends were trimmed by 8 bases and 0 bases, with 14 bases remaining between them. Germline lookup yields CDR1 MNHEY and CDR2 SVGAGI. Here the CDR3 reads CASARLGGSGNTIYF. Written as DNA, the CDR3 is TGTGCCAGCGCGCGACTCGGGGGCTCTGGAAACACCATATATTTT.

The chain employs TRBV4-1 and TRBJ2-7; a possible D gene is TRBD2 (5 bases). The CDR3 runs to 16 residues. V dropped 0 bases and J dropped 0 bases, with 12 bases sitting between them. CDR1 is MGHRA, CDR2 YSYEKL, per germline. The DNA of the CDR3 is TGCGCCAGCAGCCAAGAGTTACGGGGTGACTCCTACGAGCAGTACTTC. Its translation is CASSQELRGDSYEQYF.

The rearrangement uses TRBV18 and TRBJ2-7; 8 bases agree with TRBD1. The CDR3 extends over 14 amino acids. Germline CDR1 and CDR2: KGHSH and LQKENI. Trimming removed 4 bases from V and 3 bases from J; junction bases left unmatched: 5. CDR3 residues: CASSLTGALYEQYF. The CDR3, as DNA: TGTGCCAGCTCACTGACAGGGGCCCTCTACGAGCAGTACTTC.

The chain combines TRBV19 with TRBJ2-2, with D uncertain. The germline V gene has CDR1 LNHDA and CDR2 SQIVND (reference sequence). With 1 base removed from V and 4 bases from J, the gap between germline ends came to 13 bases. The CDR3 length is 16 residues. CDR3 nucleotides: TGTGCCAGTAGTATAGGAGCGTTAGGTAGCACCGGGGAGCTGTTTTTT. It specifies CASSIGALGSTGELFF.

This chain links TRBV11-3 with TRBJ2-3, with 10 positions matching TRBD1. CDR3 length: 18 amino acids. With V trimmed by 10 bases and J by 9 bases, 25 bases remained unmatched. Germline V gene sequence: CDR1 SGHNT, CDR2 YENEEA. This CDR3 is CAKRSGQGEEEVLRTQYF. The CDR3 DNA reads TGTGCCAAACGCTCCGGACAGGGGGAGGAAGAGGTTCTTAGAACGCAGTATTTT.

The J gene is TRBJ1-2, the V gene TRBV30; the match to TRBD1 covers 8 bases. The germline V gene has CDR1 GTSNPN and CDR2 SVGIG (reference sequence). After removal of 4 bases from V and 7 bases from J, the junction contained 8 bases not matched to a gene. This CDR3 contains 13 residues. CDR3: CAWNGQGRGGYTF. The CDR3, as DNA: TGTGCCTGGAACGGACAGGGCCGGGGTGGCTACACCTTC.

The chain employs TRBV2 and TRBJ1-4; 9 nucleotides line up with TRBD1. The CDR3 runs to 15 residues. Germline V gene lookup returns CDR1 SNHLY and CDR2 FYNNEI. Losses at the gene ends were 1 base for V and 8 bases for J; bases not matched to a gene: 5. The CDR3 is CASSEDRDRVEKLFF. CDR3 DNA: TGTGCCAGCAGTGAAGATCGGGACAGGGTAGAAAAACTGTTTTTT.